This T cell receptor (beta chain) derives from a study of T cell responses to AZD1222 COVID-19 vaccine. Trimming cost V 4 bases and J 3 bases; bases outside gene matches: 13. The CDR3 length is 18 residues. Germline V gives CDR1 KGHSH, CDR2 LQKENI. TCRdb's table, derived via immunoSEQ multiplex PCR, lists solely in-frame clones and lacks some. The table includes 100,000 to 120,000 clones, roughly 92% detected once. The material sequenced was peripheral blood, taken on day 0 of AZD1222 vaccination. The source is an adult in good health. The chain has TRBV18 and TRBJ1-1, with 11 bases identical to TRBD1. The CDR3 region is CASSRRTGGSSRDTEAFF. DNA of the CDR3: TGTGCCAGCTCACGACGGACAGGGGGCTCATCAAGGGACACTGAAGCTTTCTTT.